The 20 T cell receptor beta chains presented below share a single source sample, sequenced in a study of T cells in Graves' hyperthyroidism and ophthalmopathy (dated by TCRdb to about 2019). Libraries came from multiplex PCR. The sequencer listed for this sample is Illumina HiSeq 2000. The TCR beta CDR3 regions were amplified from RNA transcripts. The first round of RT-PCR for the TCR CDR3 was performed with the HTBI primer set and the Qiagen OneStep RT-PCR kit. TCRdb reran the public reads through fastp at Q25 and MiXCR, keeping productive beta chains. Rows merge per CDR3 protein into single entries with the most common DNA and genes. The sample has under 200,000 distinct CDR3 sequences on record, around 8.9% of them singletons. Roughly 23% of the sample goes to the ten largest clones. Material: blood. These receptors originate from a woman in her late teens or twenties with Graves' hyperthyroidism that later progressed to Graves' ophthalmopathy.

This clonotype came up many times. The chain carries TRBV27 and TRBJ2-7; D uncertain. The CDR3 totals 13 residues. The V gene lost 0 bases and the J gene lost 5 bases, with 8 bases spanning the gap. Germline assignment: CDR1 MNHEY and CDR2 SMNVEV (reference sequence). The CDR3 DNA reads TGTGCCAGCAGTTTATCTGGGGTACACGAGCAGTACTTC. The encoded protein is CASSLSGVHEQYF.

This clonotype has a count of ten or more. The rearrangement links TRBV12-3 or TRBV12-4 to TRBJ2-7; 8 nucleotides align to TRBD1. V lost 5 bases, J lost 3 bases, and 6 bases stayed unmatched. This CDR3 has 14 residues. The CDR3 DNA sequence: TGTGCCAGCAGTCCCAGACAGGGGAACTACGAGCAGTACTTC. Translated: CASSPRQGNYEQYF.

This clonotype was seen at least ten times. The chain carries TRBV12-3 or TRBV12-4 and TRBJ2-1; D gene unclear. Trimming cost V 8 bases and J 6 bases, with 11 bases left between them. This CDR3 region has 12 residues. CDR3 DNA: TGTGCCAGCCAAAGAGGTAGCAATGAGCAGTTCTTC. Its translation: CASQRGSNEQFF.

This clonotype showed up just a few times. The chain couples TRBV4-1 to TRBJ2-7; a weak D match, TRBD2 (6 bases). The ends were cut back, 3 bases at V and 2 bases at J, with 14 bases in the middle. Germline V gene data show CDR1 as MGHRA and CDR2 as YSYEKL. The CDR3 is 15 amino acids. The CDR3 spells CASSQTLSGTYEQYF. The CDR3 DNA reads TGCGCCAGCAGCCAGACCCTTAGCGGAACCTACGAGCAGTACTTC.

This chain connects TRBV30 to TRBJ1-6; D perhaps matches TRBD1 (5 bases). The germline V gene has CDR1 GTSNPN and CDR2 SVGIG (reference sequence). Deletions cut 1 base from V and 8 bases from J, with 9 bases between. The CDR3 contains 13 residues. Written as DNA, the CDR3 is TGTGCCTGGAGTGAGTTGACAGATTCACCCCTCCACTTT. It encodes CAWSELTDSPLHF.

The gene calls are TRBV27 and TRBJ2-3; 11 bases line up with TRBD1. The CDR3 covers 17 residues. V lost 3 bases to trimming and J lost 4 bases; unmatched junction nucleotides: 9. Germline CDR1 MNHEY, CDR2 SMNVEV (reference sequence). CDR3 residues: CASSFTLGTGGADTQYF. The CDR3 DNA reads TGTGCCAGCAGTTTTACCCTCGGGACAGGGGGTGCAGATACGCAGTATTTT.

This clonotype occurred many times. The V and J genes are TRBV11-2 and TRBJ1-2; no clear D. V was cut by 5 bases and J by 3 bases, with 13 bases left in between. The CDR3 sequence is 14 residues long. CDR1 is SGHAT, CDR2 FQNNGV, per germline. The CDR3 DNA is TGTGCCAGCAGCCATGGATATTACGACTATGGCTACACCTTC. Translated, it gives CASSHGYYDYGYTF.

This clonotype was counted many times. V is TRBV27 and J is TRBJ2-7; TRBD2 matches 11 bases. J lost 2 bases, V lost 4 bases, and 7 bases had no gene match. Germline CDR1 reads MNHEY; CDR2 reads SMNVEV (reference sequence). CDR3 length: 16 amino acids. The CDR3 spells CASSSLGLAEPYEQYF. CDR3 DNA: TGTGCCAGCAGTTCGTTGGGACTAGCGGAACCCTACGAGCAGTACTTC.

This clonotype was recorded at least ten times. The chain has TRBV28 and TRBJ1-1; maybe TRBD1 (5 bases). Germline-derived CDR1 and CDR2 are MDHEN and SYDVKM. CDR3 length: 12 amino acids. V lost 4 bases, J lost 4 bases, and 7 bases lay in between. The DNA of the CDR3 is TGTGCCAGCAGTTGGGGGGGCACTGAAGCTTTCTTT. Translated: CASSWGGTEAFF. Supplemented by reference TRBV28 and TRBJ1-1, the full variable domain reads DVKVTQSSRYLVKRTGEKVFLECVQDMDHENMFWYRQDPGLGLRLIYFSYDVKMKEKGDIPEGYSVSREKKERFSLILESASTNQTSMYLCASSWGGTEAFFGQGTRLTVV.

The chain uses TRBV5-1 and TRBJ2-1, with 13 positions matching TRBD2. This CDR3 has 19 residues. Germline V lookup: CDR1 SGHRS, CDR2 YFSETQ. V shed 1 base and J 2 bases; nucleotides not matched to a gene: 9. CDR3 amino acids: CASSLFPGLAGFPYNEQFF. The CDR3 nucleotides are TGCGCCAGCAGCTTGTTCCCGGGACTAGCGGGATTTCCCTACAATGAGCAGTTCTTC.

The gene calls are TRBV7-2 and TRBJ1-3; unclear D gene. Germline V gene lookup returns CDR1 SGHTA and CDR2 FQGNSA. The ends were cut back, 5 bases at V and 0 bases at J, with 14 bases in the middle. CDR3 length equals 16 residues. The CDR3 DNA is TGTGCCAGCAGCCCCATGGGCCGATACTCTGGAAACACCATATATTTT. This gives the protein CASSPMGRYSGNTIYF.

This clonotype was recorded many times. The V gene is TRBV30, the J gene TRBJ1-2; D is unresolved. The CDR3 runs to 13 residues. CDR1 GTSNPN and CDR2 SVGIG come from the germline V gene (reference sequence). V gave up 7 bases and J gave up 4 bases, with 16 bases separating them. In DNA form, the CDR3 reads TGTGCCTTAAGGGTTGGAGGAGTCTATGGCTACACCTTC. It is translated as CALRVGGVYGYTF.

This clonotype was seen at least ten times. The chain has TRBV20-1 and TRBJ2-3; D ambiguous. The CDR3 has 12 residues. Germline values: CDR1 DFQATT, CDR2 SNEGSKA (reference sequence). Trimming stripped 2 bases from V and 6 bases from J, with 9 bases between. In nucleotides, the CDR3 is TGCAGTGCTAGATCCGCGAGGGATACGCAGTATTTT. This gives the protein CSARSARDTQYF.

At least ten counts were recorded for this clonotype. The V gene is TRBV30, the J gene TRBJ2-3; no clear D. The CDR3 is 14 amino acids. Trimming cost V 1 base and J 2 bases, with 10 bases left between them. Per germline, CDR1 GTSNPN and CDR2 SVGIG (reference sequence). The CDR3 region has the DNA TGTGCCTGGAGTGATAACATACTCACAGATACGCAGTATTTT. This sequence encodes CAWSDNILTDTQYF.

The chain recombines TRBV7-2 with TRBJ1-1, with TRBD1 as a possible D gene (5 bases). Germline V lookup: CDR1 SGHTA, CDR2 FQGNSA. Trimming took 2 bases from V and 0 from J, leaving 10 bases between them. This CDR3 contains 15 residues. CDR3 DNA: TGTGCCAGCAGCTTACAGGGCCCCCTGAACACTGAAGCTTTCTTT. Its protein product is CASSLQGPLNTEAFF.

This clonotype was counted many times. The chain recombines TRBV29-1 with TRBJ2-3; TRBD1 or TRBD2 may be the D gene (6 bases each). CDR1 and CDR2 (germline): SQVTM, ANQGSEA. V was shortened by 7 bases and J by 0 bases, with 11 bases between the two germline ends. The CDR3 is 13 amino acids. CDR3 residues: CSDSGASTDTQYF. CDR3 coding DNA: TGCAGCGATTCGGGGGCTAGCACAGATACGCAGTATTTT.

For this clonotype: A much more abundant neighbour one base away suggests this may be a read error. This chain uses TRBV7-2 with TRBJ2-3; 16 bases line up with TRBD2. The CDR3 runs 17 residues. In germline, CDR1 is SGHTA, CDR2 FQGNSA. J gave up 8 bases and V 6 bases, and 11 bases lay outside the gene matches. The CDR3 sequence is CASRLGTSGGAGGTQYF. The DNA for the CDR3 is TGTGCCAGCAGATTGGGGACTAGCGGGGGGGCCGGGGGTACGCAGTATTTT. The full variable domain, with the rest looked up from reference TRBV7-2 and TRBJ2-3, is GAGVSQSPSNKVTEKGKDVELRCDPISGHTALYWYRQSLGQGLEFLIYFQGNSAPDKSGLPSDRFSAERTGGSVSTLTIQRTQQEDSAVYLCASRLGTSGGAGGTQYFGPGTRLTVL.

This clonotype has ten or more counts. The rearrangement links TRBV10-2 to TRBJ1-1; maybe TRBD1 (6 bases). V was trimmed by 4 bases and J by 6 bases, leaving 9 bases between them. The germline V gene encodes CDR1 WSHSY and CDR2 SAAADI. The CDR3 length is 12 residues. This CDR3 reads CASSARTAEAFF. The CDR3 nucleotides read TGCGCCAGCAGTGCCAGGACAGCTGAAGCTTTCTTT.

This clonotype was recorded at least ten times. This chain's CDR3 is CSALDRDYNSPLHF. CDR3 DNA: TGCAGCGCATTGGACAGGGACTATAATTCACCCCTCCACTTT. This chain joins TRBV20-1 and TRBJ1-6; 8 bases fit TRBD1. Germline values: CDR1 DFQATT, CDR2 SNEGSKA (reference sequence). The CDR3 sequence is 14 residues long.

The table lists this clonotype with a few counts. This chain connects TRBV19 to TRBJ2-4; D is unresolved. This CDR3 has 15 residues. The ends were cut back, 7 bases at V and 8 bases at J, with 21 bases in the middle. Germline-derived CDR1 and CDR2 are LNHDA and SQIVND (reference sequence). CDR3 amino acids: CASIANEWGSDIQYF. The CDR3 coding sequence is TGTGCCAGTATAGCCAACGAATGGGGTTCGGACATTCAGTACTTC. The full variable domain, with the rest looked up from reference TRBV19 and TRBJ2-4, is DGGITQSPKYLFRKEGQNVTLSCEQNLNHDAMYWYRQDPGQGLRLIYYSQIVNDFQKGDIAEGYSVSREKKESFPLTVTSAQKNPTAFYLCASIANEWGSDIQYFGAGTRLSVL.